Following are 14 T cell receptor beta chains from one sample sequenced in a study of PD-1 blockade in classical Hodgkin lymphoma. Exposure to brentuximab vedotin varied, and each patient had relapsed following autologous stem cell transplantation. This table comes from immunoSEQ multiplex PCR, and its TCRdb copy is limited to in-frame clones, with some not included. The sample has approximately 84,000 clones; around 86% are singletons. The material sequenced was peripheral blood mononuclear cells (PBMCs), taken at baseline. The source is a human donor with classical Hodgkin lymphoma.

This clone was counted a single time. The chain carries TRBV7-9 and TRBJ2-3, with unresolved D. V was clipped by 3 bases and J by 7 bases, with 8 bases between them. Germline V gene data show CDR1 as SEHNR and CDR2 as FQNEAQ (reference sequence). This CDR3 comprises 12 residues. The CDR3 DNA sequence: TGTGCCAGCAGCTTTCGGCAAAATACGCAGTATTTT. This translates into CASSFRQNTQYF.

The chain carries TRBV7-2 and TRBJ2-7, with D maybe TRBD1 (6 bases). CDR1 is SGHTA, CDR2 FQGNSA, per germline. This CDR3 spans 16 amino acids. Trimming pared 0 bases from V and 0 bases from J, leaving 12 bases between. The CDR3 here is CASSLASGVGSYEQYF. CDR3 bases: TGTGCCAGCAGCTTAGCATCAGGGGTAGGCTCCTACGAGCAGTACTTC.

The rearrangement uses TRBV14 and TRBJ1-1; D call uncertain. CDR3 length: 18 residues. The germline V gene encodes CDR1 SGHDN and CDR2 FVKESK. V lost 1 base and J lost 2, with 20 bases in between. This chain's CDR3 is CASSQVPAGNPSNTEAFF. The CDR3 DNA is TGTGCCAGCAGCCAAGTTCCTGCGGGAAACCCCTCAAACACTGAAGCTTTCTTT.

The gene calls are TRBV2 and TRBJ2-7; the D is unclear. Trimming took 4 bases from V and 0 from J, leaving 16 bases between them. The germline V gene has CDR1 SNHLY and CDR2 FYNNEI. The CDR3 extends over 16 amino acids. CDR3 amino acids: CASSGDLRPTSYEQYF. In DNA form, the CDR3 reads TGTGCCAGCAGTGGAGACCTCAGACCGACCTCCTACGAGCAGTACTTC.

The chain is built from TRBV6-5 and TRBJ2-2; possible D gene TRBD2, 5 bases. CDR1 is MNHEY and CDR2 is SVGAGI in the germline V gene. V lost 6 bases to trimming and J lost 4 bases, with 15 bases between them. This CDR3 has 15 amino acids. Written as DNA, the CDR3 is TGTGCCAGCAGGCCTGCCCTAGGGAGCACCGGGGAGCTGTTTTTT. Amino acids: CASRPALGSTGELFF.

The chain joins TRBV5-6 to TRBJ2-7, with 9 bases aligning to TRBD1. Germline CDR1 and CDR2: SGHDT and YYEEEE. V was clipped by 1 base and J by 6 bases; unmatched bases: 11. This CDR3 spans 16 amino acids. The CDR3 loop reads CASSLYSGTGSSEQYF. The DNA for the CDR3 is TGTGCCAGCAGCTTGTACAGCGGGACAGGGTCTTCCGAGCAGTACTTC.

The chain has TRBV2 and TRBJ1-5; D is unresolved. The CDR3 loop spans 15 amino acids. CDR1 is SNHLY, CDR2 FYNNEI, per germline. With 6 bases removed from V and 1 base from J, the gap between germline ends came to 13 bases. The CDR3 loop reads CASRLIAGSNQPQHF. DNA for the CDR3: TGTGCCAGCAGATTAATTGCGGGGAGCAATCAGCCCCAGCATTTT.

V and J are TRBV30 and TRBJ2-5, with 7 bases lining up with TRBD1. After removal of 5 bases from V and 5 bases from J, the junction contained 5 bases not matched to a gene. The CDR3 totals 12 residues. Germline V gene lookup returns CDR1 GTSNPN and CDR2 SVGIG (reference sequence). The CDR3 nucleotides read TGTGCCTGGGACAGGGTGAGGGAGACCCAGTACTTC. Protein: CAWDRVRETQYF.

The rearrangement joins TRBV19 to TRBJ1-1; TRBD1 matches at 8 bases. The J segment lost 2 bases and the V segment lost 5 bases, leaving 4 bases of the junction unmatched. Germline values: CDR1 LNHDA, CDR2 SQIVND (reference sequence). The CDR3 loop spans 14 amino acids. For the CDR3, the DNA is TGTGCCAGTAGTCCGGCAGGGGGCAACACTGAAGCTTTCTTT. It translates to CASSPAGGNTEAFF.

The rearrangement joins TRBV11-2 to TRBJ1-2, with 8 bases fitting TRBD1. The CDR3 length is 14 residues. The J segment lost 2 bases and the V segment lost 7 bases, leaving 6 bases of the junction unmatched. Per the germline V gene, CDR1 is SGHAT and CDR2 is FQNNGV. CDR3 residues: CASNPGQGNYGYTF. CDR3 DNA sequence: TGTGCCAGCAACCCAGGACAGGGAAACTATGGCTACACCTTC. The whole variable domain, filled in from reference TRBV11-2 and TRBJ1-2, reads EAGVAQSPRYKIIEKRQSVAFWCNPISGHATLYWYQQILGQGPKLLIQFQNNGVVDDSQLPKDRFSAERLKGVDSTLKIQPAKLEDSAVYLCASNPGQGNYGYTFGSGTRLTVV.

V usage is TRBV2 and J usage is TRBJ2-1; D may match TRBD1 or TRBD2 (5 bases each). Trimming cost V 4 bases and J 6 bases, with 16 bases left between them. The germline V gene encodes CDR1 SNHLY and CDR2 FYNNEI. The length of the CDR3 is 15 residues. CDR3 nucleotides: TGTGCCAGCAGTGGCACCGGGACCACCACCAATGAGCAGTTCTTC. Translation gives CASSGTGTTTNEQFF.

The chain couples TRBV7-5 to TRBJ1-1; the D segment call TRBD1 is taken from the table without a DNA check. TRBV7-5 is classified as a pseudogene. This CDR3 is 13 amino acids long. The CDR3 DNA is TGTGCCAGAAACGGACAGGGAAACACTGAAGCTTTCTTT. As protein: CARNGQGNTEAFF.

V gene TRBV6-1 combines with J gene TRBJ2-1, with 8 bases that match TRBD2. The CDR3 runs 16 residues. V shed 4 bases and J 8 bases; nucleotides not matched to a gene: 13. Germline-derived CDR1 and CDR2 are MNHNS and SASEGT. CDR3 protein: CASSVPGLGRLDEQFF. In nucleotides, the CDR3 is TGTGCCAGCAGTGTGCCGGGACTAGGGAGGTTGGATGAGCAGTTCTTC.

The chain employs TRBV5-6 and TRBJ2-2; TRBD1 matches at 8 bases. Germline V CDR1 and CDR2: SGHDT, YYEEEE. The V segment lost 4 bases and the J segment 3 bases; nucleotides outside the gene matches: 5. The CDR3 loop spans 15 amino acids. The CDR3 bases are TGTGCCAGCAGCCGACTGGACAGGGACACCGGGGAGCTGTTTTTT. Protein product: CASSRLDRDTGELFF. The entire variable domain, with the rest obtained from reference TRBV5-6 and TRBJ2-2, is as follows: DAGVTQSPTHLIKTRGQQVTLRCSPKSGHDTVSWYQQALGQGPQFIFQYYEEEERQRGNFPDRFSGHQFPNYSSELNVNALLLGDSALYLCASSRLDRDTGELFFGEGSRLTVL.